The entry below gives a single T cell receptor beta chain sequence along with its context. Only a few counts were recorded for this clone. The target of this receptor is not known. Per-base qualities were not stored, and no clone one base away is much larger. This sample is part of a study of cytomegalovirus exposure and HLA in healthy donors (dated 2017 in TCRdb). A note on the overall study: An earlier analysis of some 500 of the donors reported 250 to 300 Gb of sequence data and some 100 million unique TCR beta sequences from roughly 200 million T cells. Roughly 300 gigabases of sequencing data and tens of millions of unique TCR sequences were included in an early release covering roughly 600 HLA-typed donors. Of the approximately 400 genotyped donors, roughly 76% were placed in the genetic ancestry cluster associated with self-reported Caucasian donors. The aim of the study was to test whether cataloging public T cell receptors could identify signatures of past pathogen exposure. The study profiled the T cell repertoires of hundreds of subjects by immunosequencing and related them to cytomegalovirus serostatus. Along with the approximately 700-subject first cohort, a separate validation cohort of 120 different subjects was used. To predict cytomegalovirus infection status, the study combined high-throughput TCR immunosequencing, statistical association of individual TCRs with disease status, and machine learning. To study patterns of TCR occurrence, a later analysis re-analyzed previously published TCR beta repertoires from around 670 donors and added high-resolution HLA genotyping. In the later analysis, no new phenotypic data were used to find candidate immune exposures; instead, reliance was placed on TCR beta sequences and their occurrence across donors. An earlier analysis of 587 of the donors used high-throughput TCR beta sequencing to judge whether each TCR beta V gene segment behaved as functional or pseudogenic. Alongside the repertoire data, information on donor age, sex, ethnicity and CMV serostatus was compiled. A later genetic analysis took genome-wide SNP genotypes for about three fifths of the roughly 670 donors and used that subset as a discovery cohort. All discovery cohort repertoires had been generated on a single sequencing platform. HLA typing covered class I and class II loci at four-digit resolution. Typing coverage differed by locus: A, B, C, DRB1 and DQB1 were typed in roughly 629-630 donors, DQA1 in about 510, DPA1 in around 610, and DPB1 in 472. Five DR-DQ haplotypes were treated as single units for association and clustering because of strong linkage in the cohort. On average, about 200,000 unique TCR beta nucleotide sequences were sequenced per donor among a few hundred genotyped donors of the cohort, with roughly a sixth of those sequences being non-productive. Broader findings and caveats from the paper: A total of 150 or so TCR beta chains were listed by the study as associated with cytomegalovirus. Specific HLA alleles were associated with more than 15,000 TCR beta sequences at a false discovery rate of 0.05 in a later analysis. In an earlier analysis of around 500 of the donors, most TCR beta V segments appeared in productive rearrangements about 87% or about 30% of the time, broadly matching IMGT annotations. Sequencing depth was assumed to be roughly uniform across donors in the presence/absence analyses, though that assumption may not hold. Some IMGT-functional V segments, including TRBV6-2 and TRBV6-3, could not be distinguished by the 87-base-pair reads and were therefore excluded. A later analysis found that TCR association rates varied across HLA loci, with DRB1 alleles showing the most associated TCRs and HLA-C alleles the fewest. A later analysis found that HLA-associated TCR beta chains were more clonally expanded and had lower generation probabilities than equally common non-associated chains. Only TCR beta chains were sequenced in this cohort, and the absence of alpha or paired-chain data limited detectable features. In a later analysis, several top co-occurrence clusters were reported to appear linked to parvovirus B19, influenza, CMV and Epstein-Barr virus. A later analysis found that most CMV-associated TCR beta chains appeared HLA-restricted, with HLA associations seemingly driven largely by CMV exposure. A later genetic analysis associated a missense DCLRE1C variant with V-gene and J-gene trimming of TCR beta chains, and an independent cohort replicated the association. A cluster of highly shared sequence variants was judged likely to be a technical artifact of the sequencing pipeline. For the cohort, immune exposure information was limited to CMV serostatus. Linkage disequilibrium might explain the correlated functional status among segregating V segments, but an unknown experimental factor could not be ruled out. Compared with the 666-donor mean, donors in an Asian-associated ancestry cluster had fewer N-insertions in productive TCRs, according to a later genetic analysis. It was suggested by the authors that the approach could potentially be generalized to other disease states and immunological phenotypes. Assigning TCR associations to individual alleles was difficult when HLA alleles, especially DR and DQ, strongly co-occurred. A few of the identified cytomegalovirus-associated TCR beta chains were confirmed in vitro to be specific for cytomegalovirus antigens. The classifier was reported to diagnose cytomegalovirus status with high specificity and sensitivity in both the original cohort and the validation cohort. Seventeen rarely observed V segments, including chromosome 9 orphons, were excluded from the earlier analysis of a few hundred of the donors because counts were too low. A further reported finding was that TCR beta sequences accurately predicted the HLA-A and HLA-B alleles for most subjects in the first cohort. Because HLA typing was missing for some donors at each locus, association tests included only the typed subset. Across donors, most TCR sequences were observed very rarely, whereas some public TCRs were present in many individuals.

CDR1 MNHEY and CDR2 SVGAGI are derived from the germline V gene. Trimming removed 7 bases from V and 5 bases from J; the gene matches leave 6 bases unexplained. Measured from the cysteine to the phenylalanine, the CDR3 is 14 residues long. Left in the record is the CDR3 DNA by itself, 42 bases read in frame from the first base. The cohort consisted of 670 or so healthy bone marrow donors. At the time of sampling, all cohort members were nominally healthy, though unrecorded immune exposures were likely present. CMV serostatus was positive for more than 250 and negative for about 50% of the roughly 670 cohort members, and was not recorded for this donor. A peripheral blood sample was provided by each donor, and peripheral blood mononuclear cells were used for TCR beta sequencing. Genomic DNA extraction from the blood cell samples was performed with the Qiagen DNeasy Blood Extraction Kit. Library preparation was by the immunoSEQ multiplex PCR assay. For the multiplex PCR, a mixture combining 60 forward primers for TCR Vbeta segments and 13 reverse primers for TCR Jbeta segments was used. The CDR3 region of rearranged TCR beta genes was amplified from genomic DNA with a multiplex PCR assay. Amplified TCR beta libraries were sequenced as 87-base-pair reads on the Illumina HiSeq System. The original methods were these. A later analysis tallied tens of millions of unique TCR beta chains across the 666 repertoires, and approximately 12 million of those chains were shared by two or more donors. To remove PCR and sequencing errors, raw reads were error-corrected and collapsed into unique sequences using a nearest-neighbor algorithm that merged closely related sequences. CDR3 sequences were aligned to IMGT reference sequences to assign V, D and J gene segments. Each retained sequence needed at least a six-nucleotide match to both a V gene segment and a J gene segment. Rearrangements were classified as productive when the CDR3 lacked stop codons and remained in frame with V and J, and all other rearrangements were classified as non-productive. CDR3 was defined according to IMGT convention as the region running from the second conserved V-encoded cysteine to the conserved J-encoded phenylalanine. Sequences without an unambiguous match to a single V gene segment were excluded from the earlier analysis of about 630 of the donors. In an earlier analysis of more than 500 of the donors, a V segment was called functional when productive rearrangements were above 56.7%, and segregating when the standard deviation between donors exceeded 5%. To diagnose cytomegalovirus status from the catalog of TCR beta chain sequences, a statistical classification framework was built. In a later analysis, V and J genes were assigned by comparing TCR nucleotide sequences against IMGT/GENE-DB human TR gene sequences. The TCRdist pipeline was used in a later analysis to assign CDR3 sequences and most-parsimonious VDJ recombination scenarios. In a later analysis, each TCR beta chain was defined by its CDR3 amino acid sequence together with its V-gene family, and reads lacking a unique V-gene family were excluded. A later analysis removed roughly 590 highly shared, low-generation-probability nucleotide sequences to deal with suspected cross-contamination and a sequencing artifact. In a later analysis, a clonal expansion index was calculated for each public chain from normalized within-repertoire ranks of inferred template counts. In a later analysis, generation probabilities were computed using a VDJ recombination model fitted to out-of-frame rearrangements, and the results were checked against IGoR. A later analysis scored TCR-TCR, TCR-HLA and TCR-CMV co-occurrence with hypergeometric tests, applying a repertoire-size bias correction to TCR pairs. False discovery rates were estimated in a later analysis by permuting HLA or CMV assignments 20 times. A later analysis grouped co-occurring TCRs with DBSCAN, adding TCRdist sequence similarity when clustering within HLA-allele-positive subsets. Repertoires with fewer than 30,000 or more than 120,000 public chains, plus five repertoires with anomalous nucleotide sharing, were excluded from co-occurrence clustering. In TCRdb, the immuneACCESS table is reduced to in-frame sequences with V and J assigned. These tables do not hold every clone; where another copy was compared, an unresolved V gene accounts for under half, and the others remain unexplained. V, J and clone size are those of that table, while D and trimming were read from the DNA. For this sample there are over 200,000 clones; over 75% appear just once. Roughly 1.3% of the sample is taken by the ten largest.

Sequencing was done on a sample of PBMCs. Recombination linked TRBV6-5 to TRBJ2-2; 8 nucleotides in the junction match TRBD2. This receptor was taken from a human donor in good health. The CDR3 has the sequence CASKEPGGTGELFF. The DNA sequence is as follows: TGTGCCAGCAAGGAACCGGGGGGGACCGGGGAGCTGTTTTTT.